The 20 T cell receptor beta chains listed next were all sequenced from one sample in a study of identical twins (dated by TCRdb to 2016 to 2017). The protocol used for the library was 5' RACE. The run used an Illumina HiSeq 2000. TCRdb ran its own pipeline on the public reads, namely fastp trimming at Q25 and MiXCR clone calling, and kept in-frame beta chains. CDR3 protein sequences are deduplicated, and each keeps its most common genes and DNA. The sample data list 1.5 million to 2 million distinct CDR3 sequences, and 25% to 35% of these were observed just once. The ten largest clones capture 0.27% of the sample. The specimen sequenced was cord blood. Every receptor here comes from a newborn girl in good health.

The chain is built from TRBV6-1 and TRBJ2-7, with D possibly being TRBD2 (5 bases). The CDR3 runs 14 residues. CDR1 and CDR2 (germline): MNHNS, SASEGT. Between the trimmed V and J ends, which lost 9 bases and 7 bases, there was a span of 22 bases. CDR3 sequence: CASSLTRERGEQYF. The CDR3 nucleotides read TGTGCCAGTTCCCTCACCCGGGAACGTGGGGAGCAGTACTTC.

The CDR3 DNA reads as TGTGCCAGCAGCTGGGGATACAGGGGGCAGGACACTGAAGCTTTCTTT. Encoded protein: CASSWGYRGQDTEAFF. The chain recombines TRBV6-6 with TRBJ1-1; TRBD1 agrees at 9 bases. The CDR3 extends over 16 amino acids. Germline V lookup: CDR1 MNHNY, CDR2 SVGAGI (reference sequence). Germline trimming cut 6 bases from V and 3 bases from J; bases unmatched to any gene: 11.

In its sample, this clonotype was seen a few times. The rearrangement joins TRBV20-1 to TRBJ2-3; a possible D gene is TRBD2 (7 bases). This CDR3 is built from 17 residues. Trimming took 0 bases from V and 9 from J, leaving 25 bases between them. The germline gives CDR1 DFQATT, CDR2 SNEGSKA (reference sequence). The CDR3 sequence is CSARDGRDPDNGGTQYF. CDR3 nucleotide sequence: TGCAGTGCTAGAGATGGGAGGGATCCTGATAATGGGGGCACGCAGTATTTT.

The chain employs TRBV28 and TRBJ1-1; no firm D call. The CDR3 is made up of 12 amino acids. Between the trimmed V and J ends, which lost 6 bases and 7 bases, there was a span of 12 bases. In germline, CDR1 is MDHEN, CDR2 SYDVKM. The CDR3 sequence: CASSLGWFEAFF. Here the CDR3 DNA reads TGTGCCAGCAGCCTGGGGTGGTTTGAAGCTTTCTTT.

In this sample, this clonotype turned up a few times. V is TRBV20-1 and J is TRBJ1-2; D unclear. Trimming pared 5 bases from V and 4 bases from J, leaving 17 bases between. This CDR3 is 14 amino acids long. The germline gives CDR1 DFQATT, CDR2 SNEGSKA (reference sequence). The CDR3 sequence is CSARPSPGSYGYTF. The DNA of the CDR3 is TGCAGTGCTCGCCCTAGCCCAGGCTCCTATGGCTACACCTTC.

This sequence joins TRBV20-1 and TRBJ1-2, with 7 bases lining up with TRBD1. Germline-derived CDR1 and CDR2 are DFQATT and SNEGSKA (reference sequence). This CDR3 spans 12 amino acids. V gave up 5 bases and J gave up 3 bases; unmatched junction bases: 3. DNA for the CDR3: TGCAGTGCTTGGGACAGTGACTATGGCTACACCTTC. Residues: CSAWDSDYGYTF.

V gene TRBV12-3 or TRBV12-4 combines with J gene TRBJ2-3; TRBD2 matches at 7 bases. Losses at the gene ends were 6 bases for V and 0 bases for J; bases not matched to a gene: 6. The CDR3 consists of 15 residues. The CDR3 nucleotides are TGTGCCAGCAGAGCCGGGACTATAAGCACAGATACGCAGTATTTT. Residues: CASRAGTISTDTQYF.

The rearrangement links TRBV5-1 to TRBJ2-3, with 9 bases that match TRBD1. V was clipped by 2 bases and J by 0 bases; unmatched bases: 7. Germline V gene lookup returns CDR1 SGHRS and CDR2 YFSETQ. The CDR3 has 17 amino acids. CDR3 nucleotide sequence: TGCGCCAGCAGCTTATACCCGACAGGGGGGAGCACAGATACGCAGTATTTT. It encodes CASSLYPTGGSTDTQYF.

The gene calls are TRBV30 and TRBJ2-1, with 8 bases identical to TRBD2. The CDR3 is made up of 13 amino acids. CDR1 is GTSNPN and CDR2 is SVGIG in the germline V gene (reference sequence). Trimming removed 5 bases from V and 3 bases from J; junction bases left unmatched: 3. DNA for the CDR3: TGTGCCTGGCAGCGGGGGAACTACAATGAGCAGTTCTTC. Translating gives CAWQRGNYNEQFF.

This sequence joins TRBV12-3 or TRBV12-4 and TRBJ1-6; D possibly corresponds to TRBD1 (5 bases). With 3 bases removed from V and 9 bases from J, the gap between germline ends came to 12 bases. This CDR3 is built from 14 residues. CDR3 sequence reads: CASSFWQGASPLHF. CDR3 coding DNA: TGTGCCAGCAGTTTTTGGCAGGGCGCTTCACCCCTCCACTTT.

This clonotype has just a few counts. The chain uses TRBV25-1 and TRBJ1-3; D gene uncertain. The CDR3 is 13 amino acids. V shed 5 bases and J shed 0 bases, with 5 bases lying between them. Germline values: CDR1 MGHDK, CDR2 SYGVNS. DNA for the CDR3: TGTGCCAGCAGTTACAACTCTGGAAACACCATATATTTT. It codes for CASSYNSGNTIYF.

This clonotype was seen a few times. The J gene is TRBJ2-1, the V gene TRBV5-1; D gene ambiguous. The CDR3 is 14 residues long. In germline, CDR1 is SGHRS, CDR2 YFSETQ. V gave up 2 bases and J gave up 0 bases, with 6 bases separating them. The CDR3 is CASSLQLSYNEQFF. In DNA form, the CDR3 reads TGCGCCAGCAGCTTACAACTCTCCTACAATGAGCAGTTCTTC.

The genes are TRBV5-1 and TRBJ2-5, with 9 bases aligning to TRBD1. V lost 0 bases to trimming and J lost 11 bases; unmatched junction nucleotides: 14. The CDR3 sequence is 16 residues long. The V gene's germline CDR1 is SGHRS and CDR2 YFSETQ. The CDR3 DNA reads as TGCGCCAGCAGCTTGGTTGGACAGGGGATAGGGAATGAGCAGTACTTC. Protein: CASSLVGQGIGNEQYF.

The chain employs TRBV27 and TRBJ1-6, with D uncertain. V lost 2 bases, J lost 6 bases, and 8 bases lay in between. Per the germline V gene, CDR1 is MNHEY and CDR2 is SMNVEV (reference sequence). This CDR3 is built from 14 residues. The DNA for the CDR3 is TGTGCCAGCAGTTTAAGGCACACTAATTCACCCCTCCACTTT. Protein: CASSLRHTNSPLHF.

This chain joins TRBV5-1 and TRBJ2-1; 11 bases map to TRBD2. Per germline, CDR1 SGHRS and CDR2 YFSETQ. The CDR3 is made up of 17 amino acids. V dropped 3 bases and J dropped 5; count of bases not matched to a gene: 10. The CDR3 DNA follows: TGCGCCAGCAGCTCCTCTGTACTAGCGGGGGCCCACAATGAGCAGTTCTTC. Its protein is CASSSSVLAGAHNEQFF.

There are a few counts of this clonotype. The chain combines TRBV6-5 with TRBJ1-6; TRBD1 matches 11 bases. Germline lookup yields CDR1 MNHEY and CDR2 SVGAGI. V lost 5 bases and J lost 9; bases outside the gene matches: 6. This CDR3 contains 15 residues. CDR3 sequence (DNA): TGTGCCAGCAGTAAGCCGGGACAGGGGGGTTCACCCCTCCACTTT. Protein: CASSKPGQGGSPLHF.

This clonotype was recorded many times. The CDR3 region has the DNA TGTGCCAGCAGCTTAGGGGAACTAGCCAAAAACATTCAGTACTTC. Amino acid sequence: CASSLGELAKNIQYF. The chain is built from TRBV7-2 and TRBJ2-4, with D unclear. The CDR3 has 15 residues. Germline CDR1 SGHTA, CDR2 FQGNSA. V gave up 1 base and J gave up 0 bases, with 7 bases separating them.

CDR3 region: CAIIGPRTREETQYF. The CDR3 DNA reads as TGTGCCATCATAGGGCCCCGGACTAGGGAAGAGACCCAGTACTTC. This chain links TRBV10-3 with TRBJ2-5, with 7 positions matching TRBD2. J lost 3 bases, V lost 7 bases, and 11 bases had no gene match. In germline, CDR1 is ENHRY, CDR2 SYGVKD. This CDR3 has 15 residues.

The rearrangement uses TRBV12-3 or TRBV12-4 and TRBJ2-1, with 13 bases identical to TRBD2. The V gene end was trimmed by 6 bases and the J gene end by 8 bases; junction bases not matched to a gene: 10. The CDR3 loop spans 16 amino acids. This CDR3 reads CASSRRLAGGSDEQFF. CDR3 nucleotides: TGTGCCAGCAGCCGGAGACTAGCGGGGGGATCGGATGAGCAGTTCTTC.

This clonotype was observed a handful of times. The chain's CDR3 is CASSGGPANTGELFF. The CDR3 bases are TGCGCCAGCAGCGGGGGACCTGCGAACACCGGGGAGCTGTTTTTT. The chain is built from TRBV5-1 and TRBJ2-2; D is tentatively TRBD1 or TRBD2 (5 bases each). V was pared by 4 bases and J by 0 bases, with 10 bases between. Looked up from germline, CDR1 is SGHRS and CDR2 is YFSETQ. This CDR3 is built from 15 residues.